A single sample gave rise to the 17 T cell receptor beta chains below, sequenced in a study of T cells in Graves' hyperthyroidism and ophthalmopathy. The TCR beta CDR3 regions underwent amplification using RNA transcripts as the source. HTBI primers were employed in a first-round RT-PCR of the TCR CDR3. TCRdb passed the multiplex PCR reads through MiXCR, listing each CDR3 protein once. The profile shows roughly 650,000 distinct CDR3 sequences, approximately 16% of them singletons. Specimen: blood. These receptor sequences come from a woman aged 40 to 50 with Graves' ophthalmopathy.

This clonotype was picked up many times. Written as DNA, the CDR3 is TGTGCCAGCAGACAGGGCCCTCGGGGGGTAGATCAGCCCCAGCATTTT. Translation: CASRQGPRGVDQPQHF. V is TRBV6-1 and J is TRBJ1-5; D perhaps matches TRBD1 (6 bases). The length of the CDR3 is 16 residues. CDR1 is MNHNS, CDR2 SASEGT, per germline. V gave up 6 bases and J gave up 5 bases, with 20 bases separating them.

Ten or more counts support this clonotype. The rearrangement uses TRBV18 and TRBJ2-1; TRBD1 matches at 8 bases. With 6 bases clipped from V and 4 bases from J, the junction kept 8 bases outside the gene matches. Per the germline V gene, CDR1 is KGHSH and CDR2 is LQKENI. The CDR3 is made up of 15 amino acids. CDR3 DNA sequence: TGTGCCAGCTCCGGGACAGGCGCGGGGTACAATGAGCAGTTCTTC. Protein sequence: CASSGTGAGYNEQFF.

The CDR3 protein is CASSSSSGRVYEQYF. CDR3 in DNA: TGTGCCAGCAGTTCTTCTAGCGGGAGGGTCTACGAGCAGTACTTC. The V and J genes are TRBV27 and TRBJ2-7; 12 positions match TRBD2. Germline V gene lookup returns CDR1 MNHEY and CDR2 SMNVEV (reference sequence). Losses at the gene ends were 4 bases for V and 3 bases for J; bases not matched to a gene: 4. The CDR3 totals 15 residues.

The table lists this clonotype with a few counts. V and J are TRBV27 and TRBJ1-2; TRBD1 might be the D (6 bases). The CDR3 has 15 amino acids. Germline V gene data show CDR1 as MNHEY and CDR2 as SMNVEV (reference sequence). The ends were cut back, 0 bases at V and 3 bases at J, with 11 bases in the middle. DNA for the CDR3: TGTGCCAGCAGTTTATCCGGGGGGCTCTACTATGGCTACACCTTC. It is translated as CASSLSGGLYYGYTF.

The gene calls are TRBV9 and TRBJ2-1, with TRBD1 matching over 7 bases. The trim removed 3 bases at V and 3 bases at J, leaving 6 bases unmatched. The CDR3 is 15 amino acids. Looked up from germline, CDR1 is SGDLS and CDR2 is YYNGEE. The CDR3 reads CASSETGLGYNEQFF. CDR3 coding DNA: TGTGCCAGCAGCGAGACAGGGCTCGGCTACAATGAGCAGTTCTTC.

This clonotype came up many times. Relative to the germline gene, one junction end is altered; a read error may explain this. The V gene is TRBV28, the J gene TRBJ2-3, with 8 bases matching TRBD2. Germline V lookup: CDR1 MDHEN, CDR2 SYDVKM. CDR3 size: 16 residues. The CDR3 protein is CAGSTGGEGLEDTQYF. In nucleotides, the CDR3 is TGTGCCGGCAGTACGGGGGGGGAGGGCCTCGAGGATACGCAGTATTTT.

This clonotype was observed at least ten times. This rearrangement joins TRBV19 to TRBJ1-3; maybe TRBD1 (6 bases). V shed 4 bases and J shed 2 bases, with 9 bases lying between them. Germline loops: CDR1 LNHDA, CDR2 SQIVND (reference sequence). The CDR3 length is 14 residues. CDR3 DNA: TGTGCCAGTAGTACCGGACAGCCTGGAAACACCATATATTTT. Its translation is CASSTGQPGNTIYF.

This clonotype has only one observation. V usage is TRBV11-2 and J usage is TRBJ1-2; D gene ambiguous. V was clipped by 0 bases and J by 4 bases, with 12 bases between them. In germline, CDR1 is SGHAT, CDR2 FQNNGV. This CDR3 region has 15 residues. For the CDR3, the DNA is TGTGCCAGCAGCTTAGATCCCGGGATCAGCTATGGCTACACCTTC. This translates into CASSLDPGISYGYTF.

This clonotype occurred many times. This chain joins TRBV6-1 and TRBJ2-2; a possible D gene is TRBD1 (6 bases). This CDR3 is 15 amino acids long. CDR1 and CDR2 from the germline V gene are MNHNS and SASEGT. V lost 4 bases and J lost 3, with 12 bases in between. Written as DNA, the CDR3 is TGTGCCAGCAGTGTCCAGGGGAGTGACACCGGGGAGCTGTTTTTT. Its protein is CASSVQGSDTGELFF.

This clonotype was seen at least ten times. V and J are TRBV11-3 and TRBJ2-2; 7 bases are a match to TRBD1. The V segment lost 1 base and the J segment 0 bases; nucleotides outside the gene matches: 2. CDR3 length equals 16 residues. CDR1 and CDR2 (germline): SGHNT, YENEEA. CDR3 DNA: TGTGCCAGCAGCTTAGGAGGGGGCGCGAACACCGGGGAGCTGTTTTTT. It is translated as CASSLGGGANTGELFF.

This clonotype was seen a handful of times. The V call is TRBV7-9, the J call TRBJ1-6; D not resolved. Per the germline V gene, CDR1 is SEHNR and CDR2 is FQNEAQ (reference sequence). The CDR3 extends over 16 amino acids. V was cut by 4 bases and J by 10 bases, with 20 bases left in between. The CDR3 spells CASSSSPGGEGSPLHF. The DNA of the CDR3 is TGTGCCAGCAGCTCCTCCCCCGGAGGCGAAGGGTCACCCCTCCACTTT.

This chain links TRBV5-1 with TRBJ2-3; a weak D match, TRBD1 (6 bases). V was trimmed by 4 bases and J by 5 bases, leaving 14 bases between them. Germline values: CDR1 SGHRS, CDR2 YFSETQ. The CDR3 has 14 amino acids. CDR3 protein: CASSPRTDGDTQYF. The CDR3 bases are TGCGCCAGCAGCCCTCGGACAGACGGAGATACGCAGTATTTT.

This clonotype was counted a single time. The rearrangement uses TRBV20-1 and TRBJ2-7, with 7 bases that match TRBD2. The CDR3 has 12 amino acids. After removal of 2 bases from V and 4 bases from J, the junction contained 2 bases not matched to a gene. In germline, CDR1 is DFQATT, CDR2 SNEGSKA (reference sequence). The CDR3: CSARWGGYEQYF. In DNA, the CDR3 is TGCAGTGCTAGATGGGGGGGGTACGAGCAGTACTTC.

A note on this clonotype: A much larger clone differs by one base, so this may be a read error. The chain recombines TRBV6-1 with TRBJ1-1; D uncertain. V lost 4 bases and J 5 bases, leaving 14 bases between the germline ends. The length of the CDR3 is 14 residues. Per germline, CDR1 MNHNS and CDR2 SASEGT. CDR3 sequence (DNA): TGTGCCAGCAGTGCCCCGGGGAGGGAGACTGAAGCTTTCTTT. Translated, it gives CASSAPGRETEAFF.

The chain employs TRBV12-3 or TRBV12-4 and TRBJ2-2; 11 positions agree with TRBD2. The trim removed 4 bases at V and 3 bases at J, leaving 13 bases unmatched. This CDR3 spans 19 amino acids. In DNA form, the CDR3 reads TGTGCCAGCAGTTCCCCAGAAAAGGGACTAGCGGCACACACCGGGGAGCTGTTTTTT. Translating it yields CASSSPEKGLAAHTGELFF.

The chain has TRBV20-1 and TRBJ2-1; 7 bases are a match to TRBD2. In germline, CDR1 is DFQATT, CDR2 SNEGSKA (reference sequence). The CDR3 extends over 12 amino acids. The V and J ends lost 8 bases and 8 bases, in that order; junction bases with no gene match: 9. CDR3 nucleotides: TGCAGTACCCAGCGGGGAGACGATGAGCAGTTCTTC. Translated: CSTQRGDDEQFF.

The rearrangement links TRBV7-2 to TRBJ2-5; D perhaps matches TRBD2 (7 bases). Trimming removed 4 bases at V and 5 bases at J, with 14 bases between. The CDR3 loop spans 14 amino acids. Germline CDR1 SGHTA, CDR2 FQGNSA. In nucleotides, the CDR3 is TGTGCCAGCAGCTCAGTGGGGGGGGGCGAGACCCAGTACTTC. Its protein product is CASSSVGGGETQYF.